What follows is one TCR beta chain and its context. There are 14 residues in the CDR3. Germline trimming cut 3 bases from V and 0 bases from J; bases unmatched to any gene: 0. Germline CDR1 and CDR2: GTSNPN and SVGIG (reference sequence). The data belong to a study of T cell changes during pregnancy in multiple sclerosis. TCRdb's table, derived via immunoSEQ multiplex PCR, lists solely in-frame clones and lacks some. In the table there are 55,000 to 85,000 clones, about 92% of which are singletons. The chain has TRBV30 and TRBJ2-2; 8 bases line up with TRBD1. This receptor was obtained from a female donor with multiple sclerosis, enrolled in a pregnancy study. The sequencing here drew on peripheral blood, taken in the third trimester of pregnancy. The CDR3 loop reads CAWSRGPNTGELFF. The DNA for the CDR3 is TGTGCCTGGAGCAGGGGGCCGAACACCGGGGAGCTGTTTTTT.